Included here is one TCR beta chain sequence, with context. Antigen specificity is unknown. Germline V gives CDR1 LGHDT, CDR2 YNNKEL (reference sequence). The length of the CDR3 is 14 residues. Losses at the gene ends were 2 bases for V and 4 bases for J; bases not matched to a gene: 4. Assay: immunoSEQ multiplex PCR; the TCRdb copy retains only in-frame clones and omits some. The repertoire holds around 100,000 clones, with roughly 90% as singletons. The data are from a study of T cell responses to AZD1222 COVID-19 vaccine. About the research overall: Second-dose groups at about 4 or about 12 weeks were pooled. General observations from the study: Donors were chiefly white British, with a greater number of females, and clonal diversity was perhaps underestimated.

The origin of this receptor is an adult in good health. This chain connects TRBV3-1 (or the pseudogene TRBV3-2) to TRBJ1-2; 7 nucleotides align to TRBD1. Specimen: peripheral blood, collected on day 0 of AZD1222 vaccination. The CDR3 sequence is CASSQTGVGYGYTF. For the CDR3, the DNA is TGTGCCAGCAGCCAAACAGGGGTTGGCTATGGCTACACCTTC.